These 20 T cell receptor beta chains were all obtained from the same sample, sequenced in a study of shared clonotypes between healthy human individuals. Profiled with immunoSEQ multiplex PCR; TCRdb holds only in-frame clones, not every one. This table has 2 million to 2.5 million clones, approximately 95% appearing once. Sample: naive CD4+ T cells sorted from blood. Sample subset: CD45RA+ positively selected. These receptors were taken from a man aged 18 to 29 in good health.

V and J are TRBV10-3 and TRBJ1-4, with D uncertain. CDR1 is ENHRY and CDR2 is SYGVKD in the germline V gene. The CDR3 is made up of 16 amino acids. V was clipped by 2 bases and J by 2 bases, with 12 bases between them. In DNA, the CDR3 is TGTGCCATCAGTGAGCGAAGAGATTCGACTAATGAAAAACTGTTTTTT. Protein product: CAISERRDSTNEKLFF.

V usage is TRBV29-1 and J usage is TRBJ2-1, with D possibly TRBD1 on 5 matching bases. The CDR3 has 12 residues. V was pared by 2 bases and J by 7 bases, with 9 bases between. Germline V gives CDR1 SQVTM, CDR2 ANQGSEA. The CDR3 region has the DNA TGCAGCGTTGAACCCCAGGGAAATGAGCAGTTCTTC. It yields the protein CSVEPQGNEQFF.

The V gene is TRBV5-8, the J gene TRBJ2-7; D is unclear. Trimming cost V 0 bases and J 3 bases, with 10 bases left between them. There are 14 residues in the CDR3. The V gene's germline CDR1 is SGHTS and CDR2 YDEGEE. CDR3 sequence: CASSLGLPNYEQYF. The CDR3 DNA follows: TGTGCCAGCAGCTTGGGACTCCCCAACTACGAGCAGTACTTC.

V usage is TRBV6-1 and J usage is TRBJ1-2; 7 nucleotides line up with TRBD1. There are 13 residues in the CDR3. Germline V gene data show CDR1 as MNHNS and CDR2 as SASEGT. With V trimmed by 6 bases and J by 1 base, 2 bases remained unmatched. The chain's CDR3 is CASSRDSNYGYTF. The CDR3 bases are TGTGCCAGCAGCCGGGACAGTAACTATGGCTACACCTTC.

This clone was seen once. J is TRBJ1-1 and V is TRBV29-1; possibly TRBD1 for D (6 bases). V was trimmed by 6 bases and J by 0 bases, leaving 14 bases between them. Germline assignment: CDR1 SQVTM and CDR2 ANQGSEA. This CDR3 has 14 amino acids. This CDR3 reads CSVSVGTLNTEAFF. In DNA form, the CDR3 reads TGCAGCGTCTCGGTCGGGACACTGAACACTGAAGCTTTCTTT.

This sequence joins TRBV7-9 and TRBJ1-1; D perhaps matches TRBD1 (5 bases). V lost 5 bases, J lost 4 bases, and 14 bases lay in between. The CDR3 sequence is 14 residues long. The germline V gene has CDR1 SEHNR and CDR2 FQNEAQ (reference sequence). In nucleotides, the CDR3 is TGTGCCAGCAGCCGAACGGGACGGTCCACTGAAGCTTTCTTT. It translates to CASSRTGRSTEAFF.

V and J are TRBV4-2 and TRBJ2-7; 10 bases line up with TRBD2. The CDR3 runs to 17 residues. V gave up 1 base and J gave up 2 bases; unmatched junction bases: 8. Germline loops: CDR1 LGHNA, CDR2 YNFKEQ. The CDR3 spells CASSQVDLAGAAYEQYF. DNA for the CDR3: TGTGCCAGCAGCCAAGTGGATCTAGCGGGGGCCGCCTACGAGCAGTACTTC.

The gene calls are TRBV2 and TRBJ1-6, with 8 bases lining up with TRBD1. Germline V gives CDR1 SNHLY, CDR2 FYNNEI. V shed 4 bases, J shed 3 bases, and the junction held 2 bases outside the gene matches. The CDR3 extends over 15 amino acids. CDR3 DNA sequence: TGTGCCAGCAGTGCAACAGGGGGCTATAATTCACCCCTCCACTTT. It encodes CASSATGGYNSPLHF. The full variable domain, in which reference TRBV2 and TRBJ1-6 provide the parts outside the CDR3, is EPEVTQTPSHQVTQMGQEVILRCVPISNHLYFYWYRQILGQKVEFLVSFYNNEISEKSEIFDDQFSVERPDGSNFTLKIRSTKLEDSAMYFCASSATGGYNSPLHFGNGTRLTVT.

The rearrangement uses TRBV19 and TRBJ1-2; the D gene is possibly TRBD1 (6 bases). The length of the CDR3 is 16 residues. With 6 bases removed from V and 7 bases from J, the gap between germline ends came to 24 bases. Germline values: CDR1 LNHDA, CDR2 SQIVND (reference sequence). In DNA, the CDR3 is TGTGCCAGTAGCTCCGGGGGGCGGCTGTTCGTTGGTGGCTACACCTTC. Translating gives CASSSGGRLFVGGYTF.

The chain joins TRBV19 to TRBJ1-1; 9 positions agree with TRBD1. Germline CDR1 reads LNHDA; CDR2 reads SQIVND (reference sequence). This CDR3 spans 16 amino acids. Unmatched junction bases numbered 3, after V lost 1 base and J lost 0 bases. The CDR3 reads CASSIAGTGLNTEAFF. The DNA of the CDR3 is TGTGCCAGTAGTATAGCAGGGACAGGGTTGAACACTGAAGCTTTCTTT.

The chain combines TRBV9 with TRBJ1-4, with D hard to call. CDR3 length: 15 residues. V was cut by 2 bases and J by 4 bases, with 12 bases left in between. Germline V lookup: CDR1 SGDLS, CDR2 YYNGEE. The CDR3 here is CASSVYGGLNEKLFF. Written as DNA, the CDR3 is TGTGCCAGCAGCGTTTATGGAGGCCTTAATGAAAAACTGTTTTTT. The variable domain in full, with the rest retrieved from reference TRBV9 and TRBJ1-4, is DSGVTQTPKHLITATGQRVTLRCSPRSGDLSVYWYQQSLDQGLQFLIQYYNGEERAKGNILERFSAQQFPDLHSELNLSSLELGDSALYFCASSVYGGLNEKLFFGSGTQLSVL.

This chain joins TRBV25-1 and TRBJ2-1, with 7 bases matching TRBD1. Per the germline V gene, CDR1 is MGHDK and CDR2 is SYGVNS. J lost 4 bases, V lost 1 base, and 7 bases had no gene match. This CDR3 is 16 amino acids long. This CDR3 reads CASSESGTGDYNEQFF. The CDR3, as DNA: TGTGCCAGCAGTGAATCCGGAACAGGGGATTACAATGAGCAGTTCTTC.

The chain has TRBV28 and TRBJ2-3; D is unclear. Germline lookup yields CDR1 MDHEN and CDR2 SYDVKM. V lost 7 bases and J lost 8, with 16 bases in between. The CDR3 is made up of 13 amino acids. The DNA for the CDR3 is TGTGCCAGCACCTCGCCGCCTCAGGTTACGCAGTATTTT. This sequence encodes CASTSPPQVTQYF.

V is TRBV11-3 and J is TRBJ2-2; either TRBD1 or TRBD2 may fit D (5 bases each). V lost 3 bases and J 2 bases, leaving 7 bases between the germline ends. CDR1 SGHNT and CDR2 YENEEA come from the germline V gene. The CDR3 is 14 amino acids. Here the CDR3 reads CASSLGVNTGELFF. The CDR3 bases are TGTGCCAGCAGCTTGGGGGTAAACACCGGGGAGCTGTTTTTT.

J is TRBJ1-1 and V is TRBV9; 7 nucleotides agree with TRBD1. This CDR3 contains 14 residues. J was trimmed by 4 bases and V by 5 bases; bases with no gene match: 8. The germline V gene has CDR1 SGDLS and CDR2 YYNGEE. CDR3 residues: CASSNTGELTEAFF. The CDR3 DNA follows: TGTGCCAGCAGTAACACAGGGGAGCTCACTGAAGCTTTCTTT.

This rearrangement joins TRBV4-1 to TRBJ2-2; 7 bases match TRBD2. Germline CDR1 is MGHRA and CDR2 is YSYEKL. J lost 0 bases, V lost 7 bases, and 8 bases had no gene match. The CDR3 length is 16 residues. CDR3 sequence (DNA): TGCGCCAGCACCCGGGGGGAGGGGACGAACACCGGGGAGCTGTTTTTT. Protein product: CASTRGEGTNTGELFF.

About this clone: Other DNA sequences in this sample translate to the same CDR3. This chain uses TRBV20-1 with TRBJ1-1; possibly TRBD1 for D (5 bases). This CDR3 has 11 residues. The V gene lost 5 bases and the J gene lost 5 bases, with 9 bases spanning the gap. The germline V gene encodes CDR1 DFQATT and CDR2 SNEGSKA (reference sequence). The CDR3 is CSAGGVTEAFF. The DNA for the CDR3 is TGCAGTGCTGGAGGGGTGACTGAAGCTTTCTTT.

This chain links TRBV30 with TRBJ1-3, with TRBD1 matching over 10 bases. The CDR3 consists of 17 residues. J gave up 1 base and V 4 bases, and 10 bases lay outside the gene matches. CDR1 and CDR2 from the germline V gene are GTSNPN and SVGIG (reference sequence). CDR3 protein: CAWTGTGALNSGNTIYF. CDR3 DNA sequence: TGTGCCTGGACCGGGACAGGGGCCCTAAATTCTGGAAACACCATATATTTT.

This clone was observed a single time. The rearrangement joins TRBV5-4 to TRBJ2-5; D not certain. The V gene lost 0 bases and the J gene lost 7 bases, with 10 bases spanning the gap. The V gene's germline CDR1 is SGHNT and CDR2 YYREEE (reference sequence). The CDR3 loop spans 13 amino acids. CDR3 DNA sequence: TGTGCCAGCAGCTTGGCCGTAGCCCGGACCCAGTACTTC. Its translation: CASSLAVARTQYF.

This sequence joins TRBV4-1 and TRBJ1-2; 8 bases match TRBD1. V lost 5 bases and J lost 3; bases outside the gene matches: 5. The CDR3 spans 14 residues. Per the germline V gene, CDR1 is MGHRA and CDR2 is YSYEKL. The CDR3: CASSYSTGDYGYTF. The CDR3 DNA follows: TGCGCCAGCAGCTACTCGACAGGGGACTATGGCTACACCTTC.